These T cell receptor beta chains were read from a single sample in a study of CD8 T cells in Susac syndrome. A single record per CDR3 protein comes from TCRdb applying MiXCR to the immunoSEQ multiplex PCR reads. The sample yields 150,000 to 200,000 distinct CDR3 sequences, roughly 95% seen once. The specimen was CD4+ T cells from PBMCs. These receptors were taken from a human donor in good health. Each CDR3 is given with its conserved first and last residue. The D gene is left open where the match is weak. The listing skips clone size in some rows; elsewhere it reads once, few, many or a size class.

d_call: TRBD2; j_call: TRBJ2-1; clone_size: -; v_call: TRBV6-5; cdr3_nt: TGTGCCAGCAGTTACTGGCGGGGGGGCTACAATGAGCAGTTCTTC; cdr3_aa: CASSYWRGGYNEQFF
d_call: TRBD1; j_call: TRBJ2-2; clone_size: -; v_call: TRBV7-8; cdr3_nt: TGTGCCAGCAGCTTCTTCTGGACAGGGGACACCGGGGAGCTGTTTTTT; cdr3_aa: CASSFFWTGDTGELFF
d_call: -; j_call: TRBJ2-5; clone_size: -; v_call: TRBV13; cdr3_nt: TGTGCCAGCAGCTTAGGGCCCGGGGCCCCAGAGACCCAGTACTTC; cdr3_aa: CASSLGPGAPETQYF
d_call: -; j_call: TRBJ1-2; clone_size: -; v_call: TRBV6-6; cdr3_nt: TGTGCCAGCAGGGGGGCCGCAGGGTCGACCCATGGCTACACCTTC; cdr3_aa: CASRGAAGSTHGYTF
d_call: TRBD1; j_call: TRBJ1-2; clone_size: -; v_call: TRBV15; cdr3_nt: TGTGCCACCAGACAGGGGGCGAGGGGCTACACCTTC; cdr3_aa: CATRQGARGYTF
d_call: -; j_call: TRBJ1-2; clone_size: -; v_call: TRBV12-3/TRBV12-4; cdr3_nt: TGTGCCAGCAGCCCCGGGCGTAGGGGACTTCGATTCAACTATGGCTACACCTTC; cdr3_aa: CASSPGRRGLRFNYGYTF
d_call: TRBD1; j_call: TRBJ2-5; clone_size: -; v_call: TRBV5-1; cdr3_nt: TGCGCCAGCAGCTTCCGACAGGGTGAAGAGGAGACCCAGTACTTC; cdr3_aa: CASSFRQGEEETQYF
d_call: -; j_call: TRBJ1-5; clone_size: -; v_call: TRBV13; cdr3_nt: TGTGCCAGCAGCTTAGGCCGGAGCAATCAGCCCCAGCATTTT; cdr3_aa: CASSLGRSNQPQHF
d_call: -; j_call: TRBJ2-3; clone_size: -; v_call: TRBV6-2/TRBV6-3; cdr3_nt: TGTGCCAGCAGTTACTACTCCACAGATACGCAGTATTTT; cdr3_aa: CASSYYSTDTQYF
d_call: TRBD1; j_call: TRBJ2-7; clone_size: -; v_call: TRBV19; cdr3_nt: TGTGCCAGTTCATCCGGGGACAGGGACGGCGAGCAGTACTTC; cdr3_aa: CASSSGDRDGEQYF
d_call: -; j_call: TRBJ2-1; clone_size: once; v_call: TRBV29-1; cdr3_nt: TGCAGCGCCGAGCCAGGGACAAATGAGCAGTTCTTC; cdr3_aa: CSAEPGTNEQFF
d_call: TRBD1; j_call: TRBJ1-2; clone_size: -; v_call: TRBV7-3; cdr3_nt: TGTGCCAGCAGCCCCTGGGCGGGACAGGGCGCCGAGGGCTACACCTTC; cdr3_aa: CASSPWAGQGAEGYTF
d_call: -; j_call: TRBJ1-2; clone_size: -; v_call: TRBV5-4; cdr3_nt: TGTGCCAGCAGCTGGGAAACAGGGTACGGCTACACCTTC; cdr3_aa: CASSWETGYGYTF
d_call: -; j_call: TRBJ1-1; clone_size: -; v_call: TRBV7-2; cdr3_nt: TGTGCCAGCAGCCTCGTGGCAGGCATGAACACTGAAGCTTTCTTT; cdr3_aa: CASSLVAGMNTEAFF
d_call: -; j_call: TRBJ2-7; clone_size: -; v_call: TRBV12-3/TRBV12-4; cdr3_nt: TGTGCCAGCAGTTTAGGAGAGGGAAGACGATATTTTTACGAGCAGTACTTC; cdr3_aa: CASSLGEGRRYFYEQYF
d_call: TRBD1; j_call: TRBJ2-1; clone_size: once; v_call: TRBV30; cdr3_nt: TGTGCCTGGAGCGCCGACCCAGGGACAGGGGTACGGAATGAGCAGTTCTTC; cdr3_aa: CAWSADPGTGVRNEQFF
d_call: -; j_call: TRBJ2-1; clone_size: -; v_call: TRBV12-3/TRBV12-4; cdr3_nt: TGTGCCAGCAGTTTAACACAGGGCCATGAGCAGTTCTTC; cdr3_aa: CASSLTQGHEQFF
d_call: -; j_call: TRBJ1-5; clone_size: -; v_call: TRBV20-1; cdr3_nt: TGCAGTGCTAGAGCTGGGGCAGGCCGTAATCAGCCCCAGCATTTT; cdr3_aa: CSARAGAGRNQPQHF
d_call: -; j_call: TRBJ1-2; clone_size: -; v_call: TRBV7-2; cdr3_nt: TGTGCCAGCAGGGACGGGGCTTCCTATGGCTACACCTTC; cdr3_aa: CASRDGASYGYTF
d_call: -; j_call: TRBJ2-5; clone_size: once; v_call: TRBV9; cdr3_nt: TGTGCCAGCAGCGAAAACCCCCAAGAGACCCAGTACTTC; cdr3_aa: CASSENPQETQYF
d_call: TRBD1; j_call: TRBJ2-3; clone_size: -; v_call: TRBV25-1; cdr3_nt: TGTGCCAGCAGCGCCCCCCCGGGACAGGGGCCAGATACGCAGTATTTT; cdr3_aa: CASSAPPGQGPDTQYF
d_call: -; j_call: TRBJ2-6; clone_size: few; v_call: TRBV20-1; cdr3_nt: TGCAGTGCTAGAGATCGGTCCCGGGACCGGAGCTCTGGGGCCAACGTCCTGACTTTC; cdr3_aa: CSARDRSRDRSSGANVLTF
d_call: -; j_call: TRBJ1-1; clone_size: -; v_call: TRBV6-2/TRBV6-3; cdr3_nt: TGTGCCAGCAGTTACTCGGGACTAACTTCAACTGAAGCTTTCTTT; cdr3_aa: CASSYSGLTSTEAFF
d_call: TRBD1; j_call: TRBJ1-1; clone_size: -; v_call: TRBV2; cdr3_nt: TGTGCCAGCAGTGGGGACAGCGCTGAAGCTTTCTTT; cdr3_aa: CASSGDSAEAFF
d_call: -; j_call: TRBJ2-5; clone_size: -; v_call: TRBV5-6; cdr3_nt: TGTGCCAGCAGCTGGGGATGGATGGAAGAGACCCAGTACTTC; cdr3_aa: CASSWGWMEETQYF
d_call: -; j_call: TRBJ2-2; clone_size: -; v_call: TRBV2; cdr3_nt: TGTGCCAGCAGTGAACAGGGGAGGACCGGGGAGCTGTTTTTT; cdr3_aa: CASSEQGRTGELFF
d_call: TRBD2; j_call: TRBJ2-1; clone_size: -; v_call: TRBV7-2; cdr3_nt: TGTGCCAGCAGCTTCCTGTCGGGGGGAAGAAATGAGCAGTTCTTC; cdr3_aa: CASSFLSGGRNEQFF
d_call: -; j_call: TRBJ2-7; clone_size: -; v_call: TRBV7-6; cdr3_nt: TGTGCCAGCAGCTTAGTGGCAGGAACAACCTACGAGCAGTACTTC; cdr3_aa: CASSLVAGTTYEQYF
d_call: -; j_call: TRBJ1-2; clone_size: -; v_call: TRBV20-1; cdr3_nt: TGCAGTGCTAGAGTAGGGGCAGGGAAAGGCTACACCTTC; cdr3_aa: CSARVGAGKGYTF
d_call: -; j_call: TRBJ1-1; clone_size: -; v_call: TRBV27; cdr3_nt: TGTGCCAGCAGTTCCCCGGAGAGCGCTGAAGCTTTCTTT; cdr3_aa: CASSSPESAEAFF
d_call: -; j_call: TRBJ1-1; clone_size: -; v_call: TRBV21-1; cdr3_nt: TGTGCCAGCAGCAAGAGGATGGACAGGGGGAACACTGAAGCTTTCTTT; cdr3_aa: CASSKRMDRGNTEAFF
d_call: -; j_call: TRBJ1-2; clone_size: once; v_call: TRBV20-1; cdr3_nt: TGCGGTGGGAGGGGCTACACCTTC; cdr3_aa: CGGRGYTF
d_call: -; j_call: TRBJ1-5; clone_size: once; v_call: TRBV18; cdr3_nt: TGTGCCAGCTCACCTACGACAAGGGATCAGCCCCAGCATTTT; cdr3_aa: CASSPTTRDQPQHF
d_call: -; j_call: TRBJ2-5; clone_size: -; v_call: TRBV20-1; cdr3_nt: TGCAGTGCTAGAGACCCCGCCCGTGTGAGGGAGACCCAGTACTTC; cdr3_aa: CSARDPARVRETQYF